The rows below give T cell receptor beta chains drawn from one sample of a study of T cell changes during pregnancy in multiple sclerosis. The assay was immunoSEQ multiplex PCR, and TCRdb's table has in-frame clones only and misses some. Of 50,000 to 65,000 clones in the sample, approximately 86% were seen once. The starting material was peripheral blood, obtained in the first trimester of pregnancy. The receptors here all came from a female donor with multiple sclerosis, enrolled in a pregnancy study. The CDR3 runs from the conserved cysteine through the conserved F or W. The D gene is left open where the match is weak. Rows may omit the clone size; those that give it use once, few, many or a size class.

cdr3_aa: CASSFSLTGEQYF
cdr3_nt: TGTGCCAGCAGCTTCAGCCTGACGGGCGAGCAGTACTTC
d_call: .
v_call: TRBV7-8
j_call: TRBJ2-7
clone_size: once

cdr3_aa: CASRAGQADGELFF
cdr3_nt: TGTGCCAGCCGGGCCGGACAGGCAGATGGGGAGCTGTTTTTT
d_call: TRBD1
v_call: TRBV2
j_call: TRBJ2-2
clone_size: .

cdr3_aa: CAWSAGRDSNTEAFF
cdr3_nt: TGTGCCTGGAGCGCCGGGAGAGACTCGAACACTGAAGCTTTCTTT
d_call: .
v_call: TRBV30
j_call: TRBJ1-1
clone_size: .

cdr3_aa: CASSYSRRLAYEQYF
cdr3_nt: TGTGCCAGCAGTTACTCGAGGCGGTTAGCCTACGAGCAGTACTTC
d_call: .
v_call: TRBV6-5
j_call: TRBJ2-7
clone_size: .

cdr3_aa: CASSLGGVPEAFF
cdr3_nt: TGTGCCAGCAGCTTAGGCGGGGTCCCTGAAGCTTTCTTT
d_call: .
v_call: TRBV11-3
j_call: TRBJ1-1
clone_size: .

cdr3_aa: CASRLPSGGSWTDTQYF
cdr3_nt: TGTGCCAGCAGACTCCCCTCAGGGGGTAGCTGGACAGATACGCAGTATTTT
d_call: TRBD1
v_call: TRBV2
j_call: TRBJ2-3
clone_size: .

cdr3_aa: CASGTVATNEKLFF
cdr3_nt: TGTGCCAGCGGTACAGTCGCAACTAATGAAAAACTGTTTTTT
d_call: .
v_call: TRBV28
j_call: TRBJ1-4
clone_size: once

cdr3_aa: CASSLASGRVRDTQYF
cdr3_nt: TGTGCCAGCAGCTTGGCTAGCGGGAGGGTGAGAGATACGCAGTATTTT
d_call: TRBD2
v_call: TRBV5-6
j_call: TRBJ2-3
clone_size: once

cdr3_aa: CASSSTGRITEAFF
cdr3_nt: TGTGCCAGCAGCTCGACAGGGAGGATCACTGAAGCTTTCTTT
d_call: TRBD1
v_call: TRBV7-4
j_call: TRBJ1-1
clone_size: .

cdr3_aa: CASSLDEVGQLYF
cdr3_nt: TGTGCCAGCAGCTTAGACGAGGTCGGACAGCTGTACTTC
d_call: .
v_call: TRBV7-9
j_call: TRBJ2-7
clone_size: few

cdr3_aa: CASGFDRGKEAFF
cdr3_nt: TGTGCTAGTGGCTTTGACAGGGGAAAGGAAGCTTTCTTT
d_call: TRBD1
v_call: TRBV12-5
j_call: TRBJ1-1
clone_size: .

cdr3_aa: CASSSTDRGETDTQYF
cdr3_nt: TGTGCCAGCAGTTCCACGGACAGGGGGGAAACAGATACGCAGTATTTT
d_call: TRBD1
v_call: TRBV6-5
j_call: TRBJ2-3
clone_size: .

cdr3_aa: CASSMGRTGAYEQYF
cdr3_nt: TGTGCCAGCAGCATGGGTAGGACAGGCGCCTACGAGCAGTACTTC
d_call: TRBD1
v_call: TRBV27
j_call: TRBJ2-7
clone_size: .

cdr3_aa: CASSYSTGGTYEQYF
cdr3_nt: TGTGCCAGCAGTTACTCGACCGGGGGGACATACGAGCAGTACTTC
d_call: .
v_call: TRBV6-5
j_call: TRBJ2-7
clone_size: .

cdr3_aa: CASSHSLGGGNQPQHF
cdr3_nt: TGTGCCAGCAGCCACAGTCTGGGGGGAGGCAATCAGCCCCAGCATTTT
d_call: .
v_call: TRBV4-2
j_call: TRBJ1-5
clone_size: .

cdr3_aa: CASSSTSGLAGDVEQFF
cdr3_nt: TGTGCCAGCAGCTCAACCTCGGGACTAGCGGGAGACGTTGAGCAGTTCTTC
d_call: TRBD2
v_call: TRBV13
j_call: TRBJ2-1
clone_size: .

cdr3_aa: CASRPPGSDYEQYF
cdr3_nt: TGTGCCAGCAGGCCCCCCGGGAGCGACTACGAGCAGTACTTC
d_call: .
v_call: TRBV6-1
j_call: TRBJ2-7
clone_size: .